This T cell receptor beta chain emerged from a study of OX40 agonist ivuxolimab in advanced cancers. Study context: Hepatocellular carcinoma, melanoma, renal cell or head and neck cancer was diagnosed in the dose-escalation patients.

Data came from immunoSEQ multiplex PCR; TCRdb stores just in-frame clones and leaves some out. The table has 70,000 to 90,000 clones, around 83% seen once. Regarding the study as a whole: Mean expanded clone counts were higher in CD8+ than CD4+ T cells. Antigen specificity of clonally expanded peripheral T cells was not established.

The ends were cut back, 1 base at V and 5 bases at J, with 9 bases in the middle. This CDR3 is 13 amino acids long. Germline-derived CDR1 and CDR2 are SGHAT and FQNNGV. Points on this clone: Its antigen is still unknown.

V and J are TRBV11-2 and TRBJ2-7; tentatively, D is TRBD1 (5 bases). The sample was CD4+ or CD8+ T cells sorted from blood, taken in a trial of the OX40 agonist ivuxolimab. This TCR was sampled from an adult with an advanced solid tumor such as melanoma, head and neck, liver or kidney cancer. CDR3 loop: CASSLGGTNEQYF. The DNA of the CDR3 is TGTGCCAGCAGCTTAGGGGGCACCAACGAGCAGTACTTC.